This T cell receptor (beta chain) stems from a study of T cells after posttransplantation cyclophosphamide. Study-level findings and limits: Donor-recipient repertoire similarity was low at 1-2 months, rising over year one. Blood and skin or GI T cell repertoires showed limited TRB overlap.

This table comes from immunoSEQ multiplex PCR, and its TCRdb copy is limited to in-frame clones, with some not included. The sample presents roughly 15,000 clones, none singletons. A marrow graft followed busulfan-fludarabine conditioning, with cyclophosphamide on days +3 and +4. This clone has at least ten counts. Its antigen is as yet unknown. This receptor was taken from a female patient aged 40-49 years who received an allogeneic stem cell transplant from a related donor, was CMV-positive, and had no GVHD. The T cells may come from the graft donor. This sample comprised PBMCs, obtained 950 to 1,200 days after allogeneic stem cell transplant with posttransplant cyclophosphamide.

As DNA, the CDR3 is TGTGCCAGCAGTTCCTCAGTCGTTGACGAGCAGTACTTC. This codes for CASSSSVVDEQYF. This chain links TRBV5-4 with TRBJ2-7; no definite D call. Between the trimmed V and J ends, which lost 5 bases and 5 bases, there was a span of 14 bases. Germline CDR1 SGHNT, CDR2 YYREEE (reference sequence). CDR3 length equals 13 residues.